The 24 T cell receptor beta chains presented below share a single source sample, sequenced in a study of cytomegalovirus exposure and HLA in healthy donors. PCR amplification relied on 60 Vbeta primers (plus 13 Jbeta primers). Method: immunoSEQ multiplex PCR; TCRdb's copy keeps in-frame clones and lacks some. The sample has 100,000 to 150,000 clones, roughly 15% seen once. Sequencing was carried out using PBMCs. These receptors were taken from a female donor in good health and CMV-seropositive.

The rearrangement links TRBV7-2 to TRBJ2-7; TRBD2 matches 10 bases. V lost 3 bases to trimming and J lost 7 bases; unmatched junction nucleotides: 9. This CDR3 has 15 amino acids. Looked up from germline, CDR1 is SGHTA and CDR2 is FQGNSA. CDR3 DNA sequence: TGTGCCAGCAGCTTCCTTACTAGCGGGGAAGGGGAGCAGTACTTC. This sequence encodes CASSFLTSGEGEQYF.

The table lists this clone with a few counts. The chain has TRBV4-1 and TRBJ1-4, with no clear D. Per the germline V gene, CDR1 is MGHRA and CDR2 is YSYEKL. Trimming shortened V by 1 base and J by 8 bases, and 11 bases separated the two germline ends. The CDR3 is 14 residues long. CDR3 coding DNA: TGCGCCAGCAGCCAAGCGGGGTTGTCGGAAAAACTGTTTTTT. Its protein is CASSQAGLSEKLFF.

The chain recombines TRBV4-2 with TRBJ2-3; D uncertain. The V end lost 0 bases, the J end lost 1 base, and 23 bases lay between the germline ends. The length of the CDR3 is 20 residues. Germline V CDR1 and CDR2: LGHNA, YNFKEQ. The CDR3 reads CASSQDPSSLVYRGTDTQYF. Written as DNA, the CDR3 is TGTGCCAGCAGCCAAGATCCCAGTAGTCTGGTTTATCGGGGCACAGATACGCAGTATTTT.

A few counts support this clone. The rearrangement links TRBV19 to TRBJ1-1; 8 nucleotides match TRBD1. The CDR3 length is 13 residues. After removal of 4 bases from V and 7 bases from J, the junction contained 5 bases not matched to a gene. Germline-derived CDR1 and CDR2 are LNHDA and SQIVND (reference sequence). The CDR3 sequence: CASSNDRGVEAFF. As DNA, the CDR3 is TGTGCCAGTAGTAATGACAGGGGAGTTGAAGCTTTCTTT. The complete variable domain, with remaining parts taken from reference TRBV19 and TRBJ1-1, reads DGGITQSPKYLFRKEGQNVTLSCEQNLNHDAMYWYRQDPGQGLRLIYYSQIVNDFQKGDIAEGYSVSREKKESFPLTVTSAQKNPTAFYLCASSNDRGVEAFFGQGTRLTVV.

The V call is TRBV18, the J call TRBJ2-2, with a tentative D call TRBD1 (6 bases). Germline CDR1 reads KGHSH; CDR2 reads LQKENI. The CDR3 covers 15 residues. V dropped 6 bases and J dropped 1 base, with 12 bases sitting between them. DNA of the CDR3: TGTGCCAGCTCCACAGGGTCAGGGAACACCGGGGAGCTGTTTTTT. As protein: CASSTGSGNTGELFF. The full variable domain, in which reference TRBV18 and TRBJ2-2 provide the parts outside the CDR3, is NAGVMQNPRHLVRRRGQEARLRCSPMKGHSHVYWYRQLPEEGLKFMVYLQKENIIDESGMPKERFSAEFPKEGPSILRIQQVVRGDSAAYFCASSTGSGNTGELFFGEGSRLTVL.

The gene calls are TRBV7-6 and TRBJ2-7; 7 nucleotides agree with TRBD1. The CDR3 consists of 15 residues. Unmatched junction bases numbered 8, after V lost 4 bases and J lost 2 bases. Germline V gives CDR1 SGHVS, CDR2 FNYEAQ. In DNA form, the CDR3 reads TGTGCCAGCAGCTACCGGGACAGTCATCCCTACGAGCAGTACTTC. It codes for CASSYRDSHPYEQYF.

V is TRBV7-9 and J is TRBJ2-2; 11 bases align to TRBD2. The germline gives CDR1 SEHNR, CDR2 FQNEAQ (reference sequence). The CDR3 runs 16 residues. V trimming: 2 bases; J trimming: 6 bases; junction bases outside the gene matches: 5. In nucleotides, the CDR3 is TGTGCCAGCAGCTTACGCCCTAGCGGGGGGTCCGGGGAGCTGTTTTTT. Protein sequence: CASSLRPSGGSGELFF. The whole variable domain, filled in from reference TRBV7-9 and TRBJ2-2, reads DTGVSQNPRHKITKRGQNVTFRCDPISEHNRLYWYRQTLGQGPEFLTYFQNEAQLEKSRLLSDRFSAERPKGSFSTLEIQRTEQGDSAMYLCASSLRPSGGSGELFFGEGSRLTVL.

This clone was picked up a small number of times. The rearrangement links TRBV5-1 to TRBJ1-4; D not resolved. Germline CDR1 and CDR2: SGHRS and YFSETQ. The CDR3 totals 14 residues. V was shortened by 6 bases and J by 14 bases, with 23 bases between the two germline ends. The DNA for the CDR3 is TGCGCCAGCACCAGGACCCCAGCGGGGAAAGAGCTGTTTTTT. It yields the protein CASTRTPAGKELFF.

This rearrangement joins TRBV6-6 to TRBJ1-5; a possible D gene is TRBD1 (6 bases). CDR3 length: 16 amino acids. V lost 5 bases to trimming and J lost 1 base, with 15 bases between them. Per the germline V gene, CDR1 is MNHNY and CDR2 is SVGAGI (reference sequence). The CDR3 reads CASSPRQVGSNQPQHF. The CDR3 DNA sequence: TGTGCCAGCAGTCCACGACAGGTAGGAAGCAATCAGCCCCAGCATTTT.

The table lists this clone with a few counts. The J gene is TRBJ2-4, the V gene TRBV19; possible D gene TRBD2, 5 bases. Trimming shortened V by 5 bases and J by 0 bases, and 11 bases separated the two germline ends. Germline-derived CDR1 and CDR2 are LNHDA and SQIVND (reference sequence). CDR3 length: 15 amino acids. The CDR3 spells CASSLDGVAKNIQYF. In DNA, the CDR3 is TGTGCCAGTAGTTTGGACGGGGTAGCCAAAAACATTCAGTACTTC.

This clone came up a few times. The chain links TRBV2 to TRBJ2-2; TRBD1 matches 8 bases. The germline V gene encodes CDR1 SNHLY and CDR2 FYNNEI. The CDR3 is 13 residues long. After removal of 8 bases from V and 2 bases from J, the junction contained 1 base not matched to a gene. The CDR3 DNA follows: TGTGCCAGCGGGACAGGAAACACCGGGGAGCTGTTTTTT. The encoded protein is CASGTGNTGELFF.

The rearrangement links TRBV27 to TRBJ1-1; a possible D gene is TRBD1 (6 bases). The CDR3 sequence is 15 residues long. Germline V CDR1 and CDR2: MNHEY, SMNVEV (reference sequence). Trimming cost V 1 base and J 4 bases, with 13 bases left between them. This chain's CDR3 is CASSLLQGRGTEAFF. CDR3 DNA: TGTGCCAGCAGTTTATTACAGGGAAGGGGCACTGAAGCTTTCTTT.

This clone was seen a few times. V and J are TRBV4-3 and TRBJ2-3; 8 nucleotides line up with TRBD1. The germline gives CDR1 LGHNA, CDR2 YSLEER. V dropped 0 bases and J dropped 10; count of bases not matched to a gene: 9. This CDR3 comprises 15 residues. The CDR3 sequence is CASSQDLIQGVPQYF. The CDR3 DNA sequence: TGCGCCAGCAGCCAAGATCTCATACAGGGGGTTCCGCAGTATTTT.

In its sample, this clone was seen a few times. The chain is built from TRBV6-6 and TRBJ2-7; 7 bases match TRBD1. The CDR3 is 15 residues long. Trimming cost V 5 bases and J 2 bases; bases outside gene matches: 9. Germline loops: CDR1 MNHNY, CDR2 SVGAGI (reference sequence). The CDR3, as DNA: TGTGCCAGCAGTCCCTCCGGGACAGAGACCTACGAGCAGTACTTC. Translating gives CASSPSGTETYEQYF.

The chain joins TRBV30 to TRBJ2-7, with D possibly TRBD1 on 6 matching bases. The CDR3 runs 13 residues. V was shortened by 4 bases and J by 4 bases, with 14 bases between the two germline ends. Germline V CDR1 and CDR2: GTSNPN, SVGIG (reference sequence). The CDR3 DNA sequence: TGTGCCTGGAATCTCAGGGGCGGGTACGAGCAGTACTTC. Its protein is CAWNLRGGYEQYF.

This clone was detected only a few times. This chain links TRBV5-4 with TRBJ1-1; tentative D call: TRBD1 (6 bases). The ends were cut back, 4 bases at V and 4 bases at J, with 8 bases in the middle. This CDR3 region has 12 residues. CDR1 and CDR2 from the germline V gene are SGHNT and YYREEE (reference sequence). DNA of the CDR3: TGTGCCAGCAGCCAAGGGGGCACTGAAGCTTTCTTT. This gives the protein CASSQGGTEAFF.

There are a few counts of this clone. The chain links TRBV28 to TRBJ1-5; the D is unclear. From germline, CDR1 is MDHEN and CDR2 SYDVKM. V was clipped by 1 base and J by 3 bases, with 7 bases between them. The CDR3 contains 14 residues. The CDR3 DNA is TGTGCCAGCAGTTTATACGGGTTCAATCAGCCCCAGCATTTT. It yields the protein CASSLYGFNQPQHF.

The chain couples TRBV15 to TRBJ2-5; the match to TRBD2 covers 10 bases. Per germline, CDR1 LNHNV and CDR2 YYDKDF (reference sequence). The V segment lost 1 base and the J segment 2 bases; nucleotides outside the gene matches: 7. The CDR3 extends over 17 amino acids. CDR3 sequence: CATSRVRGSGRQETQYF. The CDR3 bases are TGTGCCACCAGCAGAGTTCGTGGTAGCGGGAGGCAAGAGACCCAGTACTTC.

The genes are TRBV2 and TRBJ1-2, with 9 bases fitting TRBD1. The trim removed 6 bases at V and 5 bases at J, leaving 7 bases unmatched. CDR1 is SNHLY, CDR2 FYNNEI, per germline. This CDR3 contains 14 residues. This chain's CDR3 is CASRDVGQGYGYTF. The CDR3, as DNA: TGTGCCAGCAGGGATGTTGGACAGGGGTATGGCTACACCTTC.

The DNA for the CDR3 is TGTGCCAGCGGTACTAGCGAAAACAAAGAGACCCAGTACTTC. It codes for CASGTSENKETQYF. V and J are TRBV5-4 and TRBJ2-5; 7 nucleotides line up with TRBD2. Germline V gene data show CDR1 as SGHNT and CDR2 as YYREEE (reference sequence). V shed 7 bases, J shed 3 bases, and the junction held 9 bases outside the gene matches. This CDR3 region has 14 residues. The complete variable domain, with remaining parts taken from reference TRBV5-4 and TRBJ2-5, reads ETGVTQSPTHLIKTRGQQVTLRCSSQSGHNTVSWYQQALGQGPQFIFQYYREEENGRGNFPPRFSGLQFPNYSSELNVNALELDDSALYLCASGTSENKETQYFGPGTRLLVL.

V gene TRBV30 combines with J gene TRBJ2-1; D perhaps matches TRBD1 (5 bases). Germline CDR1 reads GTSNPN; CDR2 reads SVGIG (reference sequence). This CDR3 has 11 amino acids. Trimming stripped 2 bases from V and 12 bases from J, with 11 bases between. In DNA, the CDR3 is TGTGCCTGGAGTAGGCAGGGTGTGCAGTTCTTC. Translation: CAWSRQGVQFF.

This clone was counted between two and nine times. This chain uses TRBV7-3 with TRBJ2-7; TRBD1 is a possible D gene (5 bases). Germline lookup yields CDR1 SGHTA and CDR2 FQGTGA. The germline V and J ends were trimmed by 4 bases and 1 base, with 8 bases remaining between them. The CDR3 has 13 amino acids. The CDR3 DNA is TGTGCCAGCAGCTCGCCAGGGTCCTACGAGCAGTACTTC. Amino acids: CASSSPGSYEQYF.

This clone showed up just a few times. The chain joins TRBV2 to TRBJ2-5; no reliable D call. The germline V and J ends were trimmed by 7 bases and 1 base, with 13 bases remaining between them. Germline V gene lookup returns CDR1 SNHLY and CDR2 FYNNEI. This CDR3 has 14 residues. The CDR3 DNA is TGTGCCAGCACCCTAAACTGGGCCCAAGAGACCCAGTACTTC. Its translation is CASTLNWAQETQYF.

This clone was recorded only once. The CDR3 DNA reads as TGTGCCAGCAGTCCCCTAACGCGGGCTGCAACTAATGAAAAACTGTTTTTT. Encoded protein: CASSPLTRAATNEKLFF. The rearrangement links TRBV28 to TRBJ1-4; D remains ambiguous. Germline CDR1 and CDR2: MDHEN and SYDVKM. This CDR3 region has 17 residues. The V end lost 5 bases, the J end lost 0 bases, and 16 bases lay between the germline ends.